These 24 T cell receptor beta chains originate from one sample sequenced in a study of beta chain features in type 1 diabetes. General study points: People with Type 1 diabetes carried modestly yet significantly shorter TCRB CDR3s in all four CD4+ subsets.

These TCRs are of unknown antigen specificity. Expressed TCRB transcripts were sequenced after all isolated RNA was converted to cDNA. Here immunoSEQ multiplex PCR was the method, and the copy in TCRdb shows in-frame clones only, minus some. The table includes under 200,000 clones, 8% to 8.5% detected once. Sequencing input: central memory CD4+ T cells from blood. The receptors here all came from a woman aged 18-29 years with type 1 diabetes.

This clone was counted at least ten times. This chain links TRBV6-6 with TRBJ1-1; weak D call: TRBD1 (5 bases). The CDR3 consists of 12 residues. The germline V gene encodes CDR1 MNHNY and CDR2 SVGAGI (reference sequence). Trimming removed 6 bases from V and 8 bases from J, with 13 bases in between. Here the CDR3 DNA reads TGTGCCAGCAGCCCACTCGCAGGGGAAGCTTTCTTT. Amino acid sequence: CASSPLAGEAFF.

This clone turned up a few times. The J gene is TRBJ2-6, the V gene TRBV4-3, with 8 bases identical to TRBD1. V lost 5 bases, J lost 4 bases, and 4 bases stayed unmatched. Germline CDR1 reads LGHNA; CDR2 reads YSLEER. The CDR3 is 15 residues long. The CDR3 protein is CASSFRGRGANVLTF. Here the CDR3 DNA reads TGCGCCAGCAGCTTCAGGGGGCGAGGGGCCAACGTCCTGACTTTC.

The chain recombines TRBV9 with TRBJ2-2; no clear D. The germline gives CDR1 SGDLS, CDR2 YYNGEE. V lost 4 bases and J 1 base, leaving 11 bases between the germline ends. The CDR3 extends over 15 amino acids. CDR3 nucleotides: TGTGCCAGCAGCCCAGGCAGTCTGAACACCGGGGAGCTGTTTTTT. This encodes CASSPGSLNTGELFF. Full variable domain (rest looked up from reference TRBV9 and TRBJ2-2): DSGVTQTPKHLITATGQRVTLRCSPRSGDLSVYWYQQSLDQGLQFLIQYYNGEERAKGNILERFSAQQFPDLHSELNLSSLELGDSALYFCASSPGSLNTGELFFGEGSRLTVL.

This clone was picked up a small number of times. V and J are TRBV2 and TRBJ1-4, with 11 bases matching TRBD1. Unmatched junction bases numbered 11, after V lost 6 bases and J lost 11 bases. CDR1 is SNHLY and CDR2 is FYNNEI in the germline V gene. CDR3 length: 15 residues. CDR3 amino acids: CASSLGQGEMRKLFF. The CDR3, as DNA: TGTGCCAGCAGCCTGGGACAGGGGGAAATGCGGAAACTGTTTTTT.

The V call is TRBV5-1, the J call TRBJ2-7; 10 bases fit TRBD2. Germline CDR1 is SGHRS and CDR2 is YFSETQ. This CDR3 is 15 amino acids long. With V trimmed by 1 base and J by 7 bases, 8 bases remained unmatched. The CDR3 loop is CASSLIAGGLEEQYF. DNA for the CDR3: TGCGCCAGCAGCTTGATAGCGGGAGGTCTGGAGGAGCAGTACTTC.

This chain joins TRBV7-2 and TRBJ1-3; the D is unclear. This CDR3 contains 12 residues. Trimming pared 2 bases from V and 9 bases from J, leaving 8 bases between. Looked up from germline, CDR1 is SGHTA and CDR2 is FQGNSA. CDR3 sequence (DNA): TGTGCCAGCAGCTTAATCGGGAGCACCATATATTTT. Protein: CASSLIGSTIYF.

The chain links TRBV6-5 to TRBJ1-5; D call uncertain. Germline CDR1 MNHEY, CDR2 SVGAGI. Trimming stripped 7 bases from V and 7 bases from J, with 14 bases between. This CDR3 region has 13 residues. The CDR3 DNA sequence: TGTGCCAGCACAACAGAGCCAAGCCAGCCCCAGCATTTT. Translating gives CASTTEPSQPQHF.

The chain combines TRBV4-1 with TRBJ2-1, with TRBD2 matching 11 bases. There are 15 residues in the CDR3. Trimming took 6 bases from V and 14 from J; bases not matched to a gene: 15. Germline V gene data show CDR1 as MGHRA and CDR2 as YSYEKL. CDR3 DNA: TGCGCCAGCAGTCCCTATAGCGGGGGGGCCGTGGTCGAGTTCTTC. Its translation is CASSPYSGGAVVEFF.

In this sample, this clone turned up a few times. The chain has TRBV5-1 and TRBJ2-7; TRBD2 agrees at 9 bases. The germline V gene encodes CDR1 SGHRS and CDR2 YFSETQ. V lost 4 bases and J lost 2; bases outside the gene matches: 16. This CDR3 is 18 amino acids long. CDR3 nucleotide sequence: TGCGCCAGCAGCCGGTTCAGTAGCGGGGGCTTCGGGGCCTACGAGCAGTACTTC. This sequence encodes CASSRFSSGGFGAYEQYF.

V and J are TRBV7-2 and TRBJ2-4; the match to TRBD1 covers 9 bases. CDR3 length: 13 amino acids. V lost 5 bases and J lost 7; bases outside the gene matches: 3. The V gene's germline CDR1 is SGHTA and CDR2 FQGNSA. Here the CDR3 DNA reads TGTGCCAGCAGCCCGGGACAGGGCAACATTCAGTACTTC. The encoded protein is CASSPGQGNIQYF.

This clone was found many times. The chain employs TRBV29-1 and TRBJ1-5; D gene ambiguous. Germline V lookup: CDR1 SQVTM, CDR2 ANQGSEA. Trimming left V 4 bases short and J 4 bases short, with 14 bases between. The CDR3 length is 14 residues. This CDR3 is CSVVGTDVNQPQHF. The CDR3 bases are TGCAGCGTTGTCGGTACAGACGTAAATCAGCCCCAGCATTTT.

This clone was counted only a few times. The chain joins TRBV6-6 to TRBJ2-6; 8 nucleotides agree with TRBD1. J lost 3 bases, V lost 2 bases, and 3 bases had no gene match. The CDR3 spans 16 residues. The V gene's germline CDR1 is MNHNY and CDR2 SVGAGI (reference sequence). CDR3 protein: CASSYTDRGGANVLTF. The DNA for the CDR3 is TGTGCCAGCAGTTACACAGACAGGGGTGGGGCCAACGTCCTGACTTTC.

The CDR3 loop reads CASSIYRQAQQYF. As DNA, the CDR3 is TGCGCCAGCAGCATTTACAGACAAGCACAGCAGTACTTC. The rearrangement uses TRBV5-1 and TRBJ2-7; D is ambiguous. The CDR3 length is 13 residues. The germline V and J ends were trimmed by 4 bases and 8 bases, with 16 bases remaining between them. Germline V CDR1 and CDR2: SGHRS, YFSETQ.

This clone was counted only a few times. The sample holds other DNA sequences that translate to the same CDR3. This chain connects TRBV18 to TRBJ1-2; 9 bases fit TRBD1. CDR3 length equals 13 residues. The trim removed 6 bases at V and 3 bases at J, leaving 2 bases unmatched. From germline, CDR1 is KGHSH and CDR2 LQKENI. This chain's CDR3 is CASSRQGDYGYTF. CDR3 nucleotide sequence: TGTGCCAGCTCCAGACAGGGGGACTATGGCTACACCTTC.

This clone appeared a few times. The V gene is TRBV18, the J gene TRBJ2-7; the match to TRBD2 covers 8 bases. V was clipped by 6 bases and J by 6 bases; unmatched bases: 19. CDR1 KGHSH and CDR2 LQKENI come from the germline V gene. CDR3 size: 17 residues. CDR3 nucleotide sequence: TGTGCCAGCTCTCCGGTTGGGGCGGGAGGAGGACCTCGCGAGCAGTACTTC. Residues: CASSPVGAGGGPREQYF.

Written as DNA, the CDR3 is TGTGCCAGCAGTTCTTCTACAGGGTCCGGCGACGCTTTCTTT. It translates to CASSSSTGSGDAFF. The chain links TRBV6-6 to TRBJ1-1, with D possibly being TRBD1 (6 bases). The ends were cut back, 4 bases at V and 11 bases at J, with 20 bases in the middle. Germline CDR1 reads MNHNY; CDR2 reads SVGAGI (reference sequence). The CDR3 is 14 residues long.

The V call is TRBV18, the J call TRBJ2-7; D may be TRBD2 (6 bases). The CDR3 consists of 12 residues. V was trimmed by 4 bases and J by 12 bases, leaving 16 bases between them. CDR1 and CDR2 (germline): KGHSH, LQKENI. In nucleotides, the CDR3 is TGTGCCAGCTCACTTTCGCGGGACCGTGGGTACTTC. Encoded protein: CASSLSRDRGYF.

CDR3 amino acids: CASSFKRPDTQYF. In DNA form, the CDR3 reads TGTGCCAGCAGCTTTAAGCGGCCAGATACGCAGTATTTT. This rearrangement joins TRBV13 to TRBJ2-3; D may be TRBD2 (5 bases). The CDR3 is 13 amino acids. V shed 3 bases and J shed 4 bases, with 8 bases lying between them. Germline values: CDR1 PRHDT, CDR2 FYEKMQ (reference sequence).

This clone came up a few times. The chain has TRBV7-8 and TRBJ1-5; D not certain. Deletions cut 5 bases from V and 2 bases from J, with 10 bases between. The CDR3 has 14 amino acids. Germline V gives CDR1 SGHVS, CDR2 FQNEAQ. CDR3: CASSQNGGNQPQHF. CDR3 in DNA: TGTGCCAGCAGCCAGAACGGGGGCAATCAGCCCCAGCATTTT.

This clone was recorded a few times. V usage is TRBV30 and J usage is TRBJ2-4, with D perhaps matching TRBD2 (5 bases). V shed 7 bases and J shed 7 bases, with 11 bases lying between them. Germline CDR1 is GTSNPN and CDR2 is SVGIG (reference sequence). The length of the CDR3 is 11 residues. The CDR3 sequence is CASADANIQYF. CDR3 DNA: TGTGCCTCAGCGGACGCGAACATTCAGTACTTC.

This clone was recorded a few times. The J gene is TRBJ2-2, the V gene TRBV5-1; 7 bases map to TRBD1. CDR1 SGHRS and CDR2 YFSETQ come from the germline V gene. The J segment lost 3 bases and the V segment lost 4 bases, leaving 9 bases of the junction unmatched. This CDR3 contains 16 residues. The CDR3 is CASSQMVQGDTGELFF. The DNA of the CDR3 is TGCGCCAGCAGCCAGATGGTCCAGGGGGACACCGGGGAGCTGTTTTTT.

The sample holds a few counts of this clone. The rearrangement links TRBV11-2 to TRBJ1-2; unclear D gene. The CDR3 has 15 residues. CDR1 is SGHAT and CDR2 is FQNNGV in the germline V gene. V was cut by 0 bases and J by 4 bases, with 12 bases left in between. The CDR3: CASSLDRSPGYGYTF. The CDR3, as DNA: TGTGCCAGCAGCTTAGATCGGTCGCCGGGCTATGGCTACACCTTC.

This chain connects TRBV5-4 to TRBJ1-2; D call uncertain. V lost 6 bases and J lost 0, with 12 bases in between. The V gene's germline CDR1 is SGHNT and CDR2 YYREEE (reference sequence). CDR3 length: 14 amino acids. Here the CDR3 DNA reads TGTGCCAGCACCCACGGAGGAGCTAACTATGGCTACACCTTC. This sequence encodes CASTHGGANYGYTF.

This rearrangement joins TRBV2 to TRBJ1-1; D ambiguous. The CDR3 sequence is 11 residues long. V was shortened by 5 bases and J by 5 bases, with 6 bases between the two germline ends. The V gene's germline CDR1 is SNHLY and CDR2 FYNNEI. For the CDR3, the DNA is TGTGCCAGCAGTCCGAGGACTGAAGCTTTCTTT. Translating it yields CASSPRTEAFF. The full variable domain, with the rest looked up from reference TRBV2 and TRBJ1-1, is EPEVTQTPSHQVTQMGQEVILRCVPISNHLYFYWYRQILGQKVEFLVSFYNNEISEKSEIFDDQFSVERPDGSNFTLKIRSTKLEDSAMYFCASSPRTEAFFGQGTRLTVV.